The 27 T cell receptor beta chains in this list originate from one sample, sequenced in a study of prognosis after radiotherapy for stage I lung cancer. Amplification of TCR beta CDR3 from genomic DNA used two-round multiplex PCR. TRBV and TRBJ genes each had their own specific primers in first-round PCR. TCRdb passed the multiplex PCR reads through MiXCR, listing each CDR3 protein once. The sample consists of about 16,000 distinct CDR3 sequences, about 44% of them appearing once. Source: PBMCs, taken before or after stereotactic body radiation therapy (not recorded which). These TCRs come from a donor over 45 with non-small cell lung cancer.

There are a few counts of this clonotype. The rearrangement links TRBV20-1 to TRBJ1-1; the D gene is possibly TRBD1 (5 bases). This CDR3 is built from 15 residues. V lost 4 bases and J 5 bases, leaving 20 bases between the germline ends. CDR1 is DFQATT and CDR2 is SNEGSKA in the germline V gene (reference sequence). Written as DNA, the CDR3 is TGCAGTGCTATAGATCATGGGGGTGCAGGGACTGAAGCTTTCTTT. Its protein is CSAIDHGGAGTEAFF.

In this sample, this clonotype turned up many times. The chain combines TRBV5-6 with TRBJ2-1; no firm D call. Per the germline V gene, CDR1 is SGHDT and CDR2 is YYEEEE. The V and J ends lost 4 bases and 3 bases respectively, with 17 bases between them. CDR3 length equals 16 residues. For the CDR3, the DNA is TGTGCCAGCAGCCCCAAAGGGCTAGAGGTCTACAATGAGCAGTTCTTC. It translates to CASSPKGLEVYNEQFF.

Details on this clonotype: One base separates it from a far larger clone, so it is likely a read error. This CDR3 fails to terminate in the conserved phenylalanine or tryptophan, so it likely reflects a read error. The rearrangement links TRBV7-9 to TRBJ2-1; 11 bases agree with TRBD2. The germline gives CDR1 SEHNR, CDR2 FQNEAQ (reference sequence). Trimming took 5 bases from V and 7 from J; bases not matched to a gene: 10. The CDR3 runs to 16 residues. CDR3 in DNA: TGTGCCAGCAGCCCGAGACTAGCGGGATTATCTAATGAGCAGTTCCTC. Amino acids: CASSPRLAGLSNEQFL.

In regard to this clonotype: This sequence is one base from a far larger clone and is likely a read error. V is TRBV2 and J is TRBJ1-1; D gene ambiguous. CDR1 SNHLY and CDR2 FYNNEI come from the germline V gene. CDR3 size: 12 residues. The V end lost 6 bases, the J end lost 10 bases, and 15 bases lay between the germline ends. CDR3 DNA: TGTGCCAGCAGCCTAGGAGTGCGTAGAGCTTTCTTT. Protein sequence: CASSLGVRRAFF.

This clonotype was picked up many times. A read error is possible here, since a much larger clone lies one base away. The chain links TRBV5-1 to TRBJ2-7; the D gene could be TRBD1 or TRBD2 (5 bases each). The germline V gene has CDR1 SGHRS and CDR2 YFSETQ. The CDR3 length is 15 residues. CDR3 sequence: CASTPGAGRSYEQHF. The CDR3 bases are TGCGCCAGCACCCCCGGGGCAGGGCGGTCCTACGAGCAGCACTTC. The complete variable domain, with remaining parts taken from reference TRBV5-1 and TRBJ2-7, reads KAGVTQTPRYLIKTRGQQVTLSCSPISGHRSVSWYQQTPGQGLQFLFEYFSETQRNKGNFPGRFSGRQFSNSRSEMNVSTLELGDSALYLCASTPGAGRSYEQHFGPGTRLTVT.

This rearrangement joins TRBV28 to TRBJ2-2, with D uncertain. Germline CDR1 reads MDHEN; CDR2 reads SYDVKM. Trimming pared 6 bases from V and 0 bases from J, leaving 11 bases between. The CDR3 extends over 15 amino acids. The CDR3 DNA reads as TGTGCCAGCAGCCGCTATGTAACGAACACCGGGGAGCTGTTTTTT. It translates to CASSRYVTNTGELFF. The full variable domain, in which reference TRBV28 and TRBJ2-2 provide the parts outside the CDR3, is DVKVTQSSRYLVKRTGEKVFLECVQDMDHENMFWYRQDPGLGLRLIYFSYDVKMKEKGDIPEGYSVSREKKERFSLILESASTNQTSMYLCASSRYVTNTGELFFGEGSRLTVL.

V and J are TRBV28 and TRBJ1-2; D ambiguous. The CDR3 has 12 residues. The germline CDR1 and CDR2 sequences are MDHEN and SYDVKM. The ends were cut back, 5 bases at V and 2 bases at J, with 6 bases in the middle. This CDR3 reads CASSPQNYGYTF. CDR3 DNA sequence: TGTGCCAGCAGTCCACAGAACTATGGCTACACCTTC.

This clonotype has a count of ten or more. The CDR3 DNA reads TGCAGTGCTAGAGAGGTGACCACAAATCTCGATGAGCAGTTCTTC. It yields the protein CSAREVTTNLDEQFF. The chain carries TRBV20-1 and TRBJ2-1; no firm D call. Between the trimmed V and J ends, which lost 0 bases and 8 bases, there was a span of 17 bases. Per the germline V gene, CDR1 is DFQATT and CDR2 is SNEGSKA (reference sequence). The CDR3 contains 15 residues.

As for this clonotype: It is likely a read error: a sequence one base away is far more abundant. This chain joins TRBV12-3 or TRBV12-4 and TRBJ2-1; TRBD2 agrees at 8 bases. The CDR3 is made up of 15 amino acids. J gave up 1 base and V 7 bases, and 6 bases lay outside the gene matches. The CDR3 coding sequence is TGTGCCAGCACGACCAGCGGGGGTTCCTACAATGAGCAGTTCTTC. Translated, it gives CASTTSGGSYNEQFF.

V usage is TRBV10-2 and J usage is TRBJ1-2; D ambiguous. The CDR3 is 14 amino acids. V gave up 0 bases and J gave up 6 bases, with 11 bases separating them. Per germline, CDR1 WSHSY and CDR2 SAAADI. The CDR3 spells CASSESSGLDGYTF. CDR3 bases: TGCGCCAGCAGTGAGTCATCTGGGCTAGATGGCTACACCTTC.

This chain joins TRBV6-2 or TRBV6-3 and TRBJ2-5, with 8 bases matching TRBD2. The CDR3 consists of 17 residues. V shed 2 bases and J 5 bases; nucleotides not matched to a gene: 13. Per germline, CDR1 MNHEY and CDR2 SVGEGT. The CDR3 sequence: CASSYGGRWLAGETQYF. As DNA, the CDR3 is TGTGCCAGCAGTTACGGGGGAAGGTGGCTAGCGGGCGAGACCCAGTACTTC.

A word on this clonotype: The junction shows a germline mismatch at one end, possibly a read error. The V gene is TRBV27, the J gene TRBJ2-3; 13 nucleotides match TRBD2. Germline V gives CDR1 MNHEY, CDR2 SMNVEV (reference sequence). The length of the CDR3 is 16 residues. CDR3 in DNA: TGTGCCAGCAGTTCCCGACTAGCGGGAGGCACAGATACTCAGTATTTT. Protein: CASSSRLAGGTDTQYF.

V gene TRBV7-9 combines with J gene TRBJ2-5, with 12 bases lining up with TRBD2. Germline V gene data show CDR1 as SEHNR and CDR2 as FQNEAQ (reference sequence). This CDR3 comprises 16 residues. Trimming took 7 bases from V and 0 from J; bases not matched to a gene: 6. CDR3 DNA sequence: TGTGCCAGCAACGGACTAGCGGGGATGTACCAAGAGACCCAGTACTTC. Residues: CASNGLAGMYQETQYF.

The V and J genes are TRBV7-9 and TRBJ1-1, with D unclear. Germline V gene sequence: CDR1 SEHNR, CDR2 FQNEAQ (reference sequence). The CDR3 spans 13 residues. Deletions cut 0 bases from V and 8 bases from J, with 10 bases between. The CDR3 sequence is CASSLAVAWEAFF. As DNA, the CDR3 is TGTGCCAGCAGCTTAGCAGTGGCCTGGGAAGCTTTCTTT.

This clonotype was recorded many times. The V call is TRBV27, the J call TRBJ1-5, with 7 bases that match TRBD1. Germline V gives CDR1 MNHEY, CDR2 SMNVEV (reference sequence). J lost 4 bases, V lost 1 base, and 10 bases had no gene match. This CDR3 has 17 amino acids. CDR3 coding DNA: TGTGCCAGCAGTTTATTCCCCGACAGGGTTGGGAATCAGCCCCAGCATTTT. This sequence encodes CASSLFPDRVGNQPQHF.

The gene calls are TRBV6-2 or TRBV6-3 and TRBJ1-2; D unclear. The CDR3 covers 14 residues. The V and J ends lost 5 bases and 8 bases respectively, with 18 bases between them. Germline V gives CDR1 MNHEY, CDR2 SVGEGT. The DNA for the CDR3 is TGTGCCAGCAGTGAATTTGACGGCACCCTCGGCTACACCTTC. Its protein product is CASSEFDGTLGYTF.

The chain uses TRBV6-2 or TRBV6-3 and TRBJ2-3; D not certain. V gave up 2 bases and J gave up 0 bases, with 9 bases separating them. The CDR3 has 15 amino acids. Germline CDR1 is MNHEY and CDR2 is SVGEGT. DNA for the CDR3: TGTGCCAGCAGTTACGCTATCGGGAGCACAGATACGCAGTATTTT. Protein sequence: CASSYAIGSTDTQYF.

This clonotype qualifies as medium-sized. This chain connects TRBV12-3 or TRBV12-4 to TRBJ2-2; 9 nucleotides agree with TRBD1. The J segment lost 5 bases and the V segment lost 2 bases, leaving 6 bases of the junction unmatched. The CDR3 has 16 residues. CDR3 region: CASSLWGQGRTGELFF. The DNA for the CDR3 is TGTGCCAGCAGTTTATGGGGACAGGGTCGGACCGGGGAGCTGTTTTTT.

Turning to this clonotype: A much bigger clone sits one base away, suggesting this may be a read error. The chain is built from TRBV9 and TRBJ2-2; D gene unclear. Germline V lookup: CDR1 SGDLS, CDR2 YYNGEE. The V end lost 3 bases, the J end lost 4 bases, and 13 bases lay between the germline ends. The CDR3 has 15 residues. This CDR3 is CASSALGRLTGELFF. CDR3 coding DNA: TGTGCCAGCAGCGCTTTGGGCAGGCTCACCGGGGAGCTGTTTTTT.

The chain couples TRBV6-5 to TRBJ2-7; D might be TRBD1 (5 bases). CDR3 size: 16 residues. V lost 0 bases to trimming and J lost 1 base, with 13 bases between them. The germline V gene has CDR1 MNHEY and CDR2 SVGAGI. CDR3 residues: CASSYSKGWGSYEQYF. The CDR3 region has the DNA TGTGCCAGCAGTTACTCGAAGGGGTGGGGATCCTACGAGCAGTACTTC.

Ten or more counts support this clonotype. This rearrangement joins TRBV19 to TRBJ1-3; 8 bases are a match to TRBD1. CDR1 and CDR2 (germline): LNHDA, SQIVND (reference sequence). J gave up 0 bases and V 2 bases, and 3 bases lay outside the gene matches. This CDR3 comprises 16 residues. The CDR3 DNA reads as TGTGCCAGTAGTATACCAGGGGGCACCTCTGGAAACACCATATATTTT. Amino acid sequence: CASSIPGGTSGNTIYF.

This clonotype occurred many times. V is TRBV20-1 and J is TRBJ2-7, with D possibly being TRBD1 (6 bases). Germline V gene lookup returns CDR1 DFQATT and CDR2 SNEGSKA (reference sequence). The CDR3 has 13 amino acids. Trimming took off 2 bases at V and 3 bases at J, with 11 bases between the two ends. This chain's CDR3 is CSARIGTNYEQYF. In nucleotides, the CDR3 is TGCAGTGCTAGAATCGGGACAAACTACGAGCAGTACTTC.

Ten or more counts support this clonotype. CDR3 nucleotides: TGTGCCATCAGGGGCAATGAGCGGGGAGAGACCCAGTACTTC. Protein sequence: CAIRGNERGETQYF. The genes are TRBV10-3 and TRBJ2-5, with 7 bases identical to TRBD2. The CDR3 covers 14 residues. The germline gives CDR1 ENHRY, CDR2 SYGVKD. V shed 6 bases and J 4 bases; nucleotides not matched to a gene: 8.

Ten or more counts support this clonotype. The chain has TRBV20-1 and TRBJ2-1; the D gene could be TRBD1 or TRBD2 (5 bases each). CDR3 length: 14 amino acids. V was shortened by 5 bases and J by 8 bases, with 19 bases between the two germline ends. Per germline, CDR1 DFQATT and CDR2 SNEGSKA (reference sequence). As DNA, the CDR3 is TGCAGTGCTTACTATCCCGGGACCAACGATGAGCAGTTCTTC. Translation gives CSAYYPGTNDEQFF.

The CDR3 loop reads CASSSRLTGGFDEQYF. The CDR3 nucleotides are TGTGCCAGCAGCTCCCGGTTGACAGGGGGTTTCGACGAGCAGTACTTC. V and J are TRBV6-1 and TRBJ2-7; 9 bases fit TRBD1. The V and J ends lost 6 bases and 5 bases, in that order; junction bases with no gene match: 14. The germline CDR1 and CDR2 sequences are MNHNS and SASEGT. The CDR3 consists of 16 residues.

This chain joins TRBV27 and TRBJ2-7; the D gene is possibly TRBD1 (5 bases). Trimming took off 1 base at V and 5 bases at J, with 15 bases between the two ends. In germline, CDR1 is MNHEY, CDR2 SMNVEV (reference sequence). The CDR3 extends over 15 amino acids. CDR3 nucleotides: TGTGCCAGCAGTTTATTAGGGGCAGGGCTCGACGAGCAGTACTTC. It is translated as CASSLLGAGLDEQYF.

Many counts were recorded for this clonotype. The CDR3 DNA follows: TGTGCCAGCAGCTTTGCACAGGTAATACACGAGCAGTACTTC. Protein: CASSFAQVIHEQYF. The chain uses TRBV5-5 and TRBJ2-7, with D perhaps matching TRBD1 (5 bases). Between the trimmed V and J ends, which lost 2 bases and 5 bases, there was a span of 14 bases. Germline V gives CDR1 SGHKS, CDR2 YYEKEE (reference sequence). CDR3 length: 14 residues.